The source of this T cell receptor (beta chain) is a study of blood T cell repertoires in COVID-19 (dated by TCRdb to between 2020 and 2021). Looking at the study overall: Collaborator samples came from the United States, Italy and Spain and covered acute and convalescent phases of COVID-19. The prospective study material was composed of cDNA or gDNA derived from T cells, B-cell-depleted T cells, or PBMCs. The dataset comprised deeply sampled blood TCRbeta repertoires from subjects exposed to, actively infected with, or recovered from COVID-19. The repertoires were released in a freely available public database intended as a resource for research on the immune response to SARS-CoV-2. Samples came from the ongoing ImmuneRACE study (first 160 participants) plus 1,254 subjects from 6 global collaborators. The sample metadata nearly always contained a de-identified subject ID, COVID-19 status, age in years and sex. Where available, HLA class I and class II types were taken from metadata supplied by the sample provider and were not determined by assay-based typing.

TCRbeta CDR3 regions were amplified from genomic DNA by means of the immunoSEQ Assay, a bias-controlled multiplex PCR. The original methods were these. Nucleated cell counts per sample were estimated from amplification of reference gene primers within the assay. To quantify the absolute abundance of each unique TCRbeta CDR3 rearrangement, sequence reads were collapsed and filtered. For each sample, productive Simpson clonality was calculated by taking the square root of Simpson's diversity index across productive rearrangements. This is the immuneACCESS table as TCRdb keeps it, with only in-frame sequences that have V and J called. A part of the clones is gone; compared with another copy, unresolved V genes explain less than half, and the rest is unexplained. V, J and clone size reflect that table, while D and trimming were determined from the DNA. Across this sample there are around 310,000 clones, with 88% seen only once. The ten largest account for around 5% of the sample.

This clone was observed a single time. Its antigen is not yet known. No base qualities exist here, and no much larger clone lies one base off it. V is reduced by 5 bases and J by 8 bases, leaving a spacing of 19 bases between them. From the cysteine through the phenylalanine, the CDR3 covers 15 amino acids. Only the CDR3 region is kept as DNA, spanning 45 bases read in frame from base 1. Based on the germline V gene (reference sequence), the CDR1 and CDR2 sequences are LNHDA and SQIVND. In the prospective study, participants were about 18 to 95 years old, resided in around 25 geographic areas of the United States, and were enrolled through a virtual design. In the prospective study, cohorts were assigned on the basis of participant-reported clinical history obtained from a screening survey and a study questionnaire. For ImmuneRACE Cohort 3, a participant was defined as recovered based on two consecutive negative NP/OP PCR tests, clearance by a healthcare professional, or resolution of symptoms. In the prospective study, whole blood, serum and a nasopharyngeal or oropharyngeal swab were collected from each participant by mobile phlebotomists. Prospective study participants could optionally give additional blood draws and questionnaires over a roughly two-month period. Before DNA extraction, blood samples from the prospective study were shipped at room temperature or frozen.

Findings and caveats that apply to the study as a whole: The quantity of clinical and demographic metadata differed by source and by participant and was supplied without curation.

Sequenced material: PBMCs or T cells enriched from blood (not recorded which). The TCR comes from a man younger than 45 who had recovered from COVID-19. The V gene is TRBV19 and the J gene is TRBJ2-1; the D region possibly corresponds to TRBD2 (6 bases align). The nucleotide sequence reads TGTGCCAGTAGTCCCCCCGGGGGTAAGGTGGATGAGCAGTTCTTC. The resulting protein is CASSPPGGKVDEQFF. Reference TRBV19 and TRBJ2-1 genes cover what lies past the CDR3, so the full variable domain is DGGITQSPKYLFRKEGQNVTLSCEQNLNHDAMYWYRQDPGQGLRLIYYSQIVNDFQKGDIAEGYSVSREKKESFPLTVTSAQKNPTAFYLCASSPPGGKVDEQFFGPGTRLTVL.